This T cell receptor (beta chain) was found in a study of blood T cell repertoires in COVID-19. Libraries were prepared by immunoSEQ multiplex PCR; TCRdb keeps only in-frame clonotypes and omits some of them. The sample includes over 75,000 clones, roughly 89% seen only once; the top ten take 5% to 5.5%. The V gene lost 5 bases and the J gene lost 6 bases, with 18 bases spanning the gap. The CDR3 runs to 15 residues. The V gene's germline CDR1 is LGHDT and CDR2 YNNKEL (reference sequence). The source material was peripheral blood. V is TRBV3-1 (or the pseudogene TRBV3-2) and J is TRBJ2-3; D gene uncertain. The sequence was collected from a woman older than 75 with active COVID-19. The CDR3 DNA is TGTGCCAGCAGCGAGAAGAGTGCCTGCCATGATACGCAGTATTTT. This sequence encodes CASSEKSACHDTQYF.